This T cell receptor (beta chain) was documented in a study of blood T cell repertoires in COVID-19. Study processing details: Scientists estimated how many nucleated cells there were by amplifying reference gene primers. Some clones are missing from TCRdb's copy, which holds only in-frame ones; the method was immunoSEQ multiplex PCR. V, J and clone size are those of that table, while D and trimming were read from the DNA. This table has approximately 290,000 clones, approximately 90% appearing once. The CDR3 sequence is 14 residues long. Germline CDR1 is KGHSH and CDR2 is LQKENI. The germline V and J ends were trimmed by 6 bases and 8 bases, with 16 bases remaining between them.

The V gene is TRBV18, the J gene TRBJ1-4; tentatively, D is TRBD1 (6 bases). The specimen sequenced was peripheral blood. This clonotype originated in a young man with acute or convalescent COVID-19. This CDR3 is CASSGGTPGEKLFF. The DNA for the CDR3 is TGTGCCAGCTCCGGGGGGACACCGGGGGAAAAACTGTTTTTT.